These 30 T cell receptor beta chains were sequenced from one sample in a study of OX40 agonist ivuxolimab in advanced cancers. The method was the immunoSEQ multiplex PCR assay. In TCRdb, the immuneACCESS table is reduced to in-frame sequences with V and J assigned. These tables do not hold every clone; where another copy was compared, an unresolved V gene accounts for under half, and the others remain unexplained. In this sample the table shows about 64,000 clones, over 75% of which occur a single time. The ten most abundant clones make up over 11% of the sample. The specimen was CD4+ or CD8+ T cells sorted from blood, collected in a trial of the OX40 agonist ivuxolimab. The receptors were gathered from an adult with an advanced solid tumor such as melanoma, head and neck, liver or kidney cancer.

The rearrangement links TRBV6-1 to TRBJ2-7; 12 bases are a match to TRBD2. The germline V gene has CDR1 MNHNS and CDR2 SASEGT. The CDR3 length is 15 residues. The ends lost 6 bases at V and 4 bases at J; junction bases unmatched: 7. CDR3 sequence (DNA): TGTGCCAGCAGAGAGGGGCTAGCGGGAGGGTACGAGCAGTACTTC. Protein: CASREGLAGGYEQYF.

Here the CDR3 reads CASSSTGTDQPQHF. CDR3 DNA: TGTGCCAGCAGTTCCACCGGGACAGATCAGCCCCAGCATTTT. The chain couples TRBV27 to TRBJ1-5, with TRBD1 matching over 7 bases. The CDR3 is 14 residues long. V shed 4 bases and J 5 bases; nucleotides not matched to a gene: 5. Germline V lookup: CDR1 MNHEY, CDR2 SMNVEV (reference sequence).

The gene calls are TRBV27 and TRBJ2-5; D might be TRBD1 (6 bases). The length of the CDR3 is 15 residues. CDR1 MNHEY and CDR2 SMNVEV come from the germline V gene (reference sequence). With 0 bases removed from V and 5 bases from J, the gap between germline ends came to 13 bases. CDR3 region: CASSLSTGPHETQYF. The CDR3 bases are TGTGCCAGCAGTTTATCTACAGGGCCTCACGAGACCCAGTACTTC.

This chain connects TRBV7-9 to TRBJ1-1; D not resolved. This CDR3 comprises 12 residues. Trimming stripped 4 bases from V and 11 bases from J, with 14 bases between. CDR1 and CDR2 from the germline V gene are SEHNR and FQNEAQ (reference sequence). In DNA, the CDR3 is TGTGCCAGCAGCTCCCAAGGGCGTGAGGCTTTCTTT. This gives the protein CASSSQGREAFF.

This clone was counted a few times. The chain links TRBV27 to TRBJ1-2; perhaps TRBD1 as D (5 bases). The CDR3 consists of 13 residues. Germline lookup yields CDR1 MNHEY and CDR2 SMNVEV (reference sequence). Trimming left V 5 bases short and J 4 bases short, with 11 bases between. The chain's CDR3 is CASSPGLIYGYTF. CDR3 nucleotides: TGTGCCAGCAGTCCAGGGCTGATCTATGGCTACACCTTC.

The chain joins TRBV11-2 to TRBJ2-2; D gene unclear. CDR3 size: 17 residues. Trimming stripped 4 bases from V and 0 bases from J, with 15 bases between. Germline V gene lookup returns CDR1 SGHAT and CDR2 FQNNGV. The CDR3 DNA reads TGTGCCAGCAGCTGGTACCCTATACCTGCGAACACCGGGGAGCTGTTTTTT. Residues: CASSWYPIPANTGELFF.

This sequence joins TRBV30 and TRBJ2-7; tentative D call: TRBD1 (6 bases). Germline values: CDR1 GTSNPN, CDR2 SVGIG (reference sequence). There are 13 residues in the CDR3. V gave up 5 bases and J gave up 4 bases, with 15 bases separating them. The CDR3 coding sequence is TGTGCCTGGGATACAGGGTTTGGTTACGAGCAGTACTTC. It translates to CAWDTGFGYEQYF.

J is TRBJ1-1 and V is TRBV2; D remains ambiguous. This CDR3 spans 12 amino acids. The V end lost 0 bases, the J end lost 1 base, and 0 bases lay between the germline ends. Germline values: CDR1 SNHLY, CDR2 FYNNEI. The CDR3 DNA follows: TGTGCCAGCAGTGAAGCGAACACTGAAGCTTTCTTT. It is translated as CASSEANTEAFF.

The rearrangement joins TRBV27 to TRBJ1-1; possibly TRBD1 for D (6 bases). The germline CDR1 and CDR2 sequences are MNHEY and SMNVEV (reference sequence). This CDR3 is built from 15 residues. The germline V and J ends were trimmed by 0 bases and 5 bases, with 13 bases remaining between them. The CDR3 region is CASSLSIGGETEAFF. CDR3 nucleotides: TGTGCCAGCAGTTTATCTATAGGGGGAGAAACTGAAGCTTTCTTT.

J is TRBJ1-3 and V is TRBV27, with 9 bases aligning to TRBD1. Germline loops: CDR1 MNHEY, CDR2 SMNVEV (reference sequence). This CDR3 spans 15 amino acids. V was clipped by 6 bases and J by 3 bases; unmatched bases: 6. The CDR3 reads CASRGTGSVGNTIYF. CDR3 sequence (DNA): TGTGCCAGCAGGGGGACAGGGTCGGTTGGAAACACCATATATTTT.

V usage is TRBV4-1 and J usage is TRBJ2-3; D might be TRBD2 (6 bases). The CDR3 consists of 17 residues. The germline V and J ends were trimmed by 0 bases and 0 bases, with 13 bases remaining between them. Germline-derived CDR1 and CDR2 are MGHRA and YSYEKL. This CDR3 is CASSQEGGWASTDTQYF. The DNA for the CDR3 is TGCGCCAGCAGCCAAGAGGGGGGATGGGCTAGCACAGATACGCAGTATTTT.

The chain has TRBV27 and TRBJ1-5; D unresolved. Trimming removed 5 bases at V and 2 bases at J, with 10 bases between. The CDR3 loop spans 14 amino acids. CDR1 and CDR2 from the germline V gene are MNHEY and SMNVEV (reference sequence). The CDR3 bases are TGTGCCAGCAGTGAAGAGTGGGGCAATCAGCCCCAGCATTTT. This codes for CASSEEWGNQPQHF.

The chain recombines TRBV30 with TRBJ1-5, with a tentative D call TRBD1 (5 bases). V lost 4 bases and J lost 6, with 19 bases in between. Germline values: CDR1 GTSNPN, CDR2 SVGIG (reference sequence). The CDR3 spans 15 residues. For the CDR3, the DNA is TGTGCCTGGACAATGGGGCCTGGGATAGGTCAGCCCCAGCATTTT. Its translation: CAWTMGPGIGQPQHF.

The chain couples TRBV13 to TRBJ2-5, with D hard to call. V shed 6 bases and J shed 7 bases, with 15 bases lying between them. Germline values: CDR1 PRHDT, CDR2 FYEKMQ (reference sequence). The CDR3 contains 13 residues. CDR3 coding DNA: TGTGCCAGCAGTTTGGGTGGGGAAGGGACCCAGTACTTC. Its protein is CASSLGGEGTQYF.

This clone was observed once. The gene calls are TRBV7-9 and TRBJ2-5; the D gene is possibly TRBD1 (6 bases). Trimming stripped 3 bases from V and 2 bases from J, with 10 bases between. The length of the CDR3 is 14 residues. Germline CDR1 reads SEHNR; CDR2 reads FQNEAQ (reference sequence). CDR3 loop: CASSLDRQQETQYF. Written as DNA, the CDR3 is TGTGCCAGCAGCTTGGACAGACAACAAGAGACCCAGTACTTC.

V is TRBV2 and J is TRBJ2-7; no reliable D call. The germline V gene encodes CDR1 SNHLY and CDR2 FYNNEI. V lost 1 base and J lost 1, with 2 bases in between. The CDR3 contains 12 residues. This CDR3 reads CASSEGSYEQYF. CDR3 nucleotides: TGTGCCAGCAGTGAAGGGTCCTACGAGCAGTACTTC.

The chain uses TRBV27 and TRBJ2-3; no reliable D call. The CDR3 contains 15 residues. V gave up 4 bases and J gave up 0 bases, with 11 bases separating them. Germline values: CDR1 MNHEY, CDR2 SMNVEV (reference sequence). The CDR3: CASSSYSLSTDTQYF. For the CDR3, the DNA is TGTGCCAGCAGTTCGTACTCCCTGAGCACAGATACGCAGTATTTT.

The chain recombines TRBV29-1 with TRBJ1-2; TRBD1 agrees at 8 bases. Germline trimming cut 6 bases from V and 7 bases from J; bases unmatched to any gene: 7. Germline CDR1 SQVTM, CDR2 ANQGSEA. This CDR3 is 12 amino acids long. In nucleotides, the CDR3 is TGCAGCGTAGTGGACAGGGCGGGTGGCTACACCTTC. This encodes CSVVDRAGGYTF.

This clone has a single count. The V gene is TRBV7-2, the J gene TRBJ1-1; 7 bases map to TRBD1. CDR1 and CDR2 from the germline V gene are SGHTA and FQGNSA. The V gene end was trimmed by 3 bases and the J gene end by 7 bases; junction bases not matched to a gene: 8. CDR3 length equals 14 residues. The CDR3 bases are TGTGCCAGCAGCTTCCGTTCGGGGGACAGTGAAGCTTTCTTT. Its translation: CASSFRSGDSEAFF.

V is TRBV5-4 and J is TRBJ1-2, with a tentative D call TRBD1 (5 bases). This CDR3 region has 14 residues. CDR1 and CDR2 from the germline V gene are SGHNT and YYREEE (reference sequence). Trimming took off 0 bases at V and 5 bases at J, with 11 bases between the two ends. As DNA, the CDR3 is TGTGCCAGCAGCTTGGACGGGACGGTGTATGGCTACACCTTC. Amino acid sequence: CASSLDGTVYGYTF.

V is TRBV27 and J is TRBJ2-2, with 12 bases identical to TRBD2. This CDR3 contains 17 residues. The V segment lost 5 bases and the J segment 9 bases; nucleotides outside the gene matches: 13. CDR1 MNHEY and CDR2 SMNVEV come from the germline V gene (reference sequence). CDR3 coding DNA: TGTGCCAGCAGTACTATGGGACCTAGCGGGGGGGCCAGGGAGCTGTTTTTT. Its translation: CASSTMGPSGGARELFF.

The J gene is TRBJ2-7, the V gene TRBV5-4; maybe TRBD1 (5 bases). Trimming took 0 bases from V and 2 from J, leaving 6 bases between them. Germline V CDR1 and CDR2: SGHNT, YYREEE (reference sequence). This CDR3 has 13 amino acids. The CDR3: CASSLGRAYEQYF. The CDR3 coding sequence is TGTGCCAGCAGCTTGGGCAGGGCCTACGAGCAGTACTTC.

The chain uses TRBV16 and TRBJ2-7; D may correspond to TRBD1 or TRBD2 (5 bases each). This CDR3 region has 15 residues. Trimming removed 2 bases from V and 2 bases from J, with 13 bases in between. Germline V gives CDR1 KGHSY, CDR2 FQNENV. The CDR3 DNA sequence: TGTGCCAGCAGCCAAAACCGGGACGGAGCCTACGAGCAGTACTTC. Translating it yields CASSQNRDGAYEQYF. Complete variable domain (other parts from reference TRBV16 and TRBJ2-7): GEEVAQTPKHLVRGEGQKAKLYCAPIKGHSYVFWYQQVLKNEFKFLISFQNENVFDETGMPKERFSAKCLPNSPCSLEIQATKLEDSAVYFCASSQNRDGAYEQYFGPGTRLTVT.

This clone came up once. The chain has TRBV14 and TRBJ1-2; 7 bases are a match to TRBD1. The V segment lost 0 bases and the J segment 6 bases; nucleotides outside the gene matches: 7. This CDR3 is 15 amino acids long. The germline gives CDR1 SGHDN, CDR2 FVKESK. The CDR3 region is CASSQDWDSVDGYTF. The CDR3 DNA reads TGTGCCAGCAGCCAAGACTGGGACAGTGTAGATGGCTACACCTTC.

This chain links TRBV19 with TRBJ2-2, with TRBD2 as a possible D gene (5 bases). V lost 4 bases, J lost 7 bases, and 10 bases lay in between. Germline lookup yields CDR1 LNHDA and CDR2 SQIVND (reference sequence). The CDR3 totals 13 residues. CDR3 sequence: CASSKRTVGELFF. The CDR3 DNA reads TGTGCCAGTAGTAAGCGGACGGTCGGGGAGCTGTTTTTT. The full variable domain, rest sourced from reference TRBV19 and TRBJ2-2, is DGGITQSPKYLFRKEGQNVTLSCEQNLNHDAMYWYRQDPGQGLRLIYYSQIVNDFQKGDIAEGYSVSREKKESFPLTVTSAQKNPTAFYLCASSKRTVGELFFGEGSRLTVL.

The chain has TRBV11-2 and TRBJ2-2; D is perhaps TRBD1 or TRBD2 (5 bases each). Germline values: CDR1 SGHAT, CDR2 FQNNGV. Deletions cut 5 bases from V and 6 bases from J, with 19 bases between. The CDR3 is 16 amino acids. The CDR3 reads CASSRDVAKRAGELFF. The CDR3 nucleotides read TGTGCCAGCAGCAGGGACGTGGCGAAAAGGGCCGGGGAGCTGTTTTTT.

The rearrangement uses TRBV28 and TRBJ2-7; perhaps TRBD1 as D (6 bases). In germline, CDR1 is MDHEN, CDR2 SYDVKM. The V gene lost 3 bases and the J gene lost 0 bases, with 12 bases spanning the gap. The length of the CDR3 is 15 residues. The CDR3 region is CASSFRGQLSYEQYF. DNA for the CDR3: TGTGCCAGCAGTTTTAGGGGACAACTCTCCTACGAGCAGTACTTC.

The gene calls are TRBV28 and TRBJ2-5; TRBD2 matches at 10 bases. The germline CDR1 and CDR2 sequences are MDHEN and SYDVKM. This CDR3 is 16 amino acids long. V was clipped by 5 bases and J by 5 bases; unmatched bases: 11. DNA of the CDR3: TGTGCCAGCAGTGCGCTAGCGGGAGTCGGTGGTGAGACCCAGTACTTC. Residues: CASSALAGVGGETQYF.

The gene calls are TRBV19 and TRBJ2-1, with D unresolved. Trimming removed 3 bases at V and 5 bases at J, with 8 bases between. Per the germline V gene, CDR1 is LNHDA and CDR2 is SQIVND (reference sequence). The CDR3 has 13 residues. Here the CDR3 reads CASSIVQDNEQFF. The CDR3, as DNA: TGTGCCAGTAGTATTGTTCAGGACAATGAGCAGTTCTTC.

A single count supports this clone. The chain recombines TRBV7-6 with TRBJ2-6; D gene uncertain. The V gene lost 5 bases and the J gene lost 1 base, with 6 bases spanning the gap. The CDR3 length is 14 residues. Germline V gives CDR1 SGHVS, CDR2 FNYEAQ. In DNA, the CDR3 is TGTGCCAGCAGCACCACTTCTGGGGCCAACGTCCTGACTTTC. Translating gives CASSTTSGANVLTF.